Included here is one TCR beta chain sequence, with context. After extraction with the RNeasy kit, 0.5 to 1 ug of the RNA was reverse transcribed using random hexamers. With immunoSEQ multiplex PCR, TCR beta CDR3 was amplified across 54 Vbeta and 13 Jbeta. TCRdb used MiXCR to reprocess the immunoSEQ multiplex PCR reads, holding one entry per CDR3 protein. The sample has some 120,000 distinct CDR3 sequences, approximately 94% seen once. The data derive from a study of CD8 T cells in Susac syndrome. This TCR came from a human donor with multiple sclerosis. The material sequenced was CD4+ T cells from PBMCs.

CDR3 in amino acids: CAWSVKGLGADTQYF. In nucleotides, the CDR3 is TGTGCCTGGAGTGTAAAGGGGTTAGGCGCAGATACGCAGTATTTT. The chain couples TRBV30 to TRBJ2-3; tentative D call: TRBD1 (5 bases). The CDR3 length is 15 residues. Germline CDR1 and CDR2: GTSNPN and SVGIG (reference sequence). V was trimmed by 0 bases and J by 4 bases, leaving 14 bases between them.